The 10 T cell receptor beta chains reported below all come from one sample, sequenced in a study of blood T cell repertoires in COVID-19. Profiling relied on immunoSEQ multiplex PCR, and the TCRdb table lists in-frame clones only, not all of them. Of 120,000 to 150,000 clones listed, about four fifths are singletons. The specimen was peripheral blood. The receptors derive from a human donor in a cohort sampled during active COVID-19.

The rearrangement joins TRBV29-1 to TRBJ2-4; 8 nucleotides agree with TRBD2. Germline loops: CDR1 SQVTM, CDR2 ANQGSEA. CDR3 length equals 18 residues. V lost 5 bases to trimming and J lost 0 bases; unmatched junction nucleotides: 15. CDR3 protein: CSVWGPRLAPLAKNIQYF. The DNA of the CDR3 is TGCAGCGTTTGGGGACCAAGACTAGCGCCCCTAGCCAAAAACATTCAGTACTTC.

This clone was counted only a few times. V gene TRBV20-1 combines with J gene TRBJ2-1, with a weak D call TRBD2 (5 bases). Between the trimmed V and J ends, which lost 4 bases and 10 bases, there was a span of 11 bases. Germline V gene lookup returns CDR1 DFQATT and CDR2 SNEGSKA (reference sequence). The CDR3 is 11 amino acids. CDR3 nucleotide sequence: TGCAGTGCTAAGGTAGCGAAGGAGCAGTTCTTC. As protein: CSAKVAKEQFF.

This clone has just one count. This rearrangement joins TRBV27 to TRBJ1-3; D is ambiguous. CDR1 is MNHEY, CDR2 SMNVEV, per germline (reference sequence). This CDR3 is built from 16 residues. Trimming removed 4 bases at V and 0 bases at J, with 13 bases between. The CDR3 DNA sequence: TGTGCCAGCAGTTCAAAACCAGGCTACTCTGGAAACACCATATATTTT. As protein: CASSSKPGYSGNTIYF.

The chain uses TRBV12-5 and TRBJ2-5; possibly TRBD1 for D (6 bases). CDR3 length: 17 residues. The V end was cut by 0 bases, the J end by 0 bases, with 14 bases between. Germline CDR1 reads LGHNT; CDR2 reads FRNRAP. As DNA, the CDR3 is TGTGCTAGTGGTTTGGTAGGGGGTCAGGGCGACCAAGAGACCCAGTACTTC. Protein product: CASGLVGGQGDQETQYF.

This clone was seen only once. The genes are TRBV19 and TRBJ1-2, with a possible D match to TRBD1 (6 bases). V was pared by 5 bases and J by 8 bases, with 18 bases between. The germline gives CDR1 LNHDA, CDR2 SQIVND (reference sequence). The CDR3 runs 14 residues. The CDR3 loop reads CASSRSGGGGGYTF. DNA for the CDR3: TGTGCCAGTAGTCGAAGCGGGGGCGGGGGCGGCTACACCTTC.

This clone was seen only a few times. The chain uses TRBV28 and TRBJ2-7; D may be TRBD2 (6 bases). Trimming stripped 7 bases from V and 9 bases from J, with 22 bases between. CDR3 length: 14 residues. CDR1 and CDR2 from the germline V gene are MDHEN and SYDVKM. The CDR3: CASTPNDAPGVQYV. In nucleotides, the CDR3 is TGTGCCAGCACCCCAAACGATGCTCCGGGGGTGCAGTACGTC.

Only one count was recorded for this clone. The chain uses TRBV9 and TRBJ2-1; TRBD2 aligns across 9 bases. V was clipped by 0 bases and J by 5 bases; unmatched bases: 9. The V gene's germline CDR1 is SGDLS and CDR2 YYNGEE. The CDR3 extends over 17 amino acids. CDR3 nucleotide sequence: TGTGCCAGCAGCGTAGAACTCGCGGGGGGGAAAAACAATGAGCAGTTCTTC. It translates to CASSVELAGGKNNEQFF.

The chain recombines TRBV4-1 with TRBJ1-6; 8 bases fit TRBD1. CDR3 length equals 14 residues. Looked up from germline, CDR1 is MGHRA and CDR2 is YSYEKL. The ends lost 4 bases at V and 7 bases at J; junction bases unmatched: 3. The CDR3 sequence: CASSRTGLNSPLHF. DNA of the CDR3: TGCGCCAGCAGCCGGACAGGGTTGAATTCACCCCTCCACTTT.

The V and J genes are TRBV4-2 and TRBJ2-6; no firm D call. This CDR3 region has 17 residues. The germline V gene encodes CDR1 LGHNA and CDR2 YNFKEQ. The germline V and J ends were trimmed by 5 bases and 0 bases, with 14 bases remaining between them. In nucleotides, the CDR3 is TGTGCCAGCAGCGAAGGCCAGTACGTCTCTGGGGCCAACGTCCTGACTTTC. Translating gives CASSEGQYVSGANVLTF.

In its sample, this clone was seen many times. This sample includes further DNA sequences coding for the same CDR3. The rearrangement uses TRBV6-1 and TRBJ1-5; D unresolved. Trimming stripped 1 base from V and 7 bases from J, with 8 bases between. Germline V gene lookup returns CDR1 MNHNS and CDR2 SASEGT. The length of the CDR3 is 13 residues. The CDR3 protein is CASSEGPGQPQHF. CDR3 DNA: TGTGCCAGCAGTGAAGGTCCAGGACAGCCCCAGCATTTT.